These 28 T cell receptor beta chains were all obtained from the same sample, sequenced in a study of T cell changes during pregnancy in multiple sclerosis (dated 2019 in TCRdb). Library preparation used the immunoSEQ multiplex PCR assay. What TCRdb holds here is the immuneACCESS table cut down to in-frame rearrangements. Part of the clones is not present; checked against another copy, under half of the missing clones reflect an unresolved V gene, and the others are unexplained. In all, the sample holds about 38,000 clones, and about 94% of those were seen once. The ten largest clones represent roughly 0.4% of the sample. The material sequenced was CD4+ T cells from peripheral blood mononuclear cells, taken in the second trimester of pregnancy. The source of these receptors is a female donor with multiple sclerosis, enrolled in a pregnancy study.

This clone was counted a single time. The chain combines TRBV7-8 with TRBJ2-2; 12 bases map to TRBD2. The CDR3 has 18 amino acids. J lost 5 bases, V lost 1 base, and 8 bases had no gene match. Germline V gene lookup returns CDR1 SGHVS and CDR2 FQNEAQ. The CDR3 reads CASSLVLAGGFETGELFF. CDR3 nucleotides: TGTGCCAGCAGCTTAGTGCTAGCGGGGGGGTTTGAGACCGGGGAGCTGTTTTTT.

This chain joins TRBV7-9 and TRBJ2-1; 12 bases agree with TRBD2. The ends lost 1 base at V and 15 bases at J; junction bases unmatched: 4. Per germline, CDR1 SEHNR and CDR2 FQNEAQ (reference sequence). This CDR3 is built from 13 residues. For the CDR3, the DNA is TGTGCCAGCAGCTTAGTCGGACTAGCGGGGACGTTCTTC. It yields the protein CASSLVGLAGTFF.

This rearrangement joins TRBV7-2 to TRBJ1-2, with 12 positions matching TRBD1. With 1 base clipped from V and 6 bases from J, the junction kept 9 bases outside the gene matches. CDR3 length: 17 amino acids. In germline, CDR1 is SGHTA, CDR2 FQGNSA. The DNA for the CDR3 is TGTGCCAGCAGCTTAGAAGGTGGGGGGACAGGGGGCGATGGCTACACCTTC. Translation gives CASSLEGGGTGGDGYTF.

The chain is built from TRBV10-1 and TRBJ2-1, with TRBD2 matching over 11 bases. This CDR3 comprises 15 residues. Trimming at V came to 5 bases and at J to 2 bases, leaving 2 bases not matched to a gene. Germline assignment: CDR1 WNHNN and CDR2 SYGVQD (reference sequence). The CDR3 nucleotides read TGCGCCAGCAGTTTGACTAGCGGGGCCTACAATGAGCAGTTCTTC. Residues: CASSLTSGAYNEQFF.

This chain connects TRBV11-2 to TRBJ2-3; 12 bases align to TRBD2. V was pared by 5 bases and J by 6 bases, with 9 bases of the junction left unmatched. From germline, CDR1 is SGHAT and CDR2 FQNNGV. CDR3 size: 16 residues. The CDR3 spells CASSPTSGRTGDTQYF. The CDR3 bases are TGTGCCAGCAGCCCAACTAGCGGGAGGACCGGGGATACGCAGTATTTT.

The V gene is TRBV19, the J gene TRBJ1-1; 9 bases are a match to TRBD1. Germline-derived CDR1 and CDR2 are LNHDA and SQIVND (reference sequence). There are 15 residues in the CDR3. V shed 6 bases and J 1 base; nucleotides not matched to a gene: 6. The CDR3 DNA reads as TGTGCCAGTAGGAACACAGGGGGCAAGAACACTGAAGCTTTCTTT. This codes for CASRNTGGKNTEAFF.

V usage is TRBV11-2 and J usage is TRBJ2-1; 7 bases line up with TRBD2. The CDR3 sequence is 16 residues long. With 3 bases clipped from V and 3 bases from J, the junction kept 8 bases outside the gene matches. Germline V gene data show CDR1 as SGHAT and CDR2 as FQNNGV. CDR3: CASSFLSGNNYNEQFF. The CDR3, as DNA: TGTGCCAGCAGCTTTTTAAGCGGGAACAACTACAATGAGCAGTTCTTC. Combining the CDR3 with reference TRBV11-2 and TRBJ2-1 gives the whole variable domain EAGVAQSPRYKIIEKRQSVAFWCNPISGHATLYWYQQILGQGPKLLIQFQNNGVVDDSQLPKDRFSAERLKGVDSTLKIQPAKLEDSAVYLCASSFLSGNNYNEQFFGPGTRLTVL.

The J gene is TRBJ1-1, the V gene TRBV11-2; D not resolved. CDR3 length: 13 residues. V was cut by 3 bases and J by 2 bases, with 7 bases left in between. CDR1 and CDR2 (germline): SGHAT, FQNNGV. CDR3 amino acids: CASSFDINTEAFF. The CDR3 coding sequence is TGTGCCAGCAGCTTCGACATAAACACTGAAGCTTTCTTT.

This chain uses TRBV5-4 with TRBJ2-3; TRBD1 aligns across 7 bases. Germline lookup yields CDR1 SGHNT and CDR2 YYREEE (reference sequence). This CDR3 spans 16 amino acids. With V trimmed by 1 base and J by 2 bases, 7 bases remained unmatched. The CDR3: CASSLRAGGFTDTQYF. DNA for the CDR3: TGTGCCAGCAGCTTGAGGGCAGGGGGTTTCACAGATACGCAGTATTTT.

The chain uses TRBV5-4 and TRBJ2-7; 7 bases map to TRBD1. Looked up from germline, CDR1 is SGHNT and CDR2 is YYREEE (reference sequence). The length of the CDR3 is 16 residues. V lost 2 bases and J lost 5; bases outside the gene matches: 13. The CDR3 DNA reads as TGTGCCAGCAGCTTCGCGAACAGGGGTGCTACCGACGAGCAGTACTTC. Translated: CASSFANRGATDEQYF.

A single count supports this clone. This chain links TRBV2 with TRBJ2-1; 10 bases align to TRBD2. The CDR3 length is 21 residues. Trimming cost V 8 bases and J 8 bases; bases outside gene matches: 30. From germline, CDR1 is SNHLY and CDR2 FYNNEI. The CDR3 nucleotides read TGTGCCAGCCAAATCGCCCGGGACATTTGGACTAGCGGCCAGCCGGGGGATGAGCAGTTCTTC. Amino acid sequence: CASQIARDIWTSGQPGDEQFF.

The genes are TRBV27 and TRBJ2-7, with TRBD1 identical over 9 bases. The V gene's germline CDR1 is MNHEY and CDR2 SMNVEV (reference sequence). This CDR3 has 17 amino acids. V shed 3 bases and J 1 base; nucleotides not matched to a gene: 10. CDR3 nucleotide sequence: TGTGCCAGCAGTTTGCTCACCGGGACAGGGAGTTCCTACGAGCAGTACTTC. The encoded protein is CASSLLTGTGSSYEQYF.

The chain combines TRBV6-4 with TRBJ1-2; 7 bases map to TRBD1. V lost 4 bases to trimming and J lost 8 bases; unmatched junction nucleotides: 7. The CDR3 is made up of 13 amino acids. Germline V gene sequence: CDR1 MRHNA, CDR2 SNTAGT. The CDR3 nucleotides read TGTGCCAGCAGTGCCGTTACAGGGGTCGGCTACACCTTC. This sequence encodes CASSAVTGVGYTF.

The rearrangement links TRBV15 to TRBJ2-7; TRBD1 aligns across 10 bases. The CDR3 contains 15 residues. In germline, CDR1 is LNHNV, CDR2 YYDKDF (reference sequence). V shed 3 bases, J shed 5 bases, and the junction held 7 bases outside the gene matches. The CDR3 protein is CATSRGGQGGNEQYF. Here the CDR3 DNA reads TGTGCCACCAGCAGGGGTGGACAGGGGGGCAACGAGCAGTACTTC.

The chain has TRBV2 and TRBJ2-5, with a weak D call TRBD2 (7 bases). The CDR3 sequence is 14 residues long. The V end was cut by 4 bases, the J end by 1 base, with 10 bases between. CDR1 SNHLY and CDR2 FYNNEI come from the germline V gene. The CDR3 region has the DNA TGTGCCAGCAGTGGTCGGGGGGCCCAAGAGACCCAGTACTTC. It translates to CASSGRGAQETQYF.

The count of this clone is one. V usage is TRBV2 and J usage is TRBJ2-7, with D possibly being TRBD2 (5 bases). The CDR3 runs to 15 residues. Germline V lookup: CDR1 SNHLY, CDR2 FYNNEI. Trimming took 3 bases from V and 3 from J, leaving 15 bases between them. The CDR3, as DNA: TGTGCCAGCAGTGATGAGGGCGCCTCCAACTACGAGCAGTACTTC. Translation: CASSDEGASNYEQYF.

This rearrangement joins TRBV27 to TRBJ2-2, with 10 bases lining up with TRBD1. The CDR3 is 14 amino acids. In germline, CDR1 is MNHEY, CDR2 SMNVEV (reference sequence). The ends lost 5 bases at V and 4 bases at J; junction bases unmatched: 1. CDR3 region: CASSRTGGTGELFF. The CDR3 nucleotides are TGTGCCAGCAGTCGGACAGGGGGCACCGGGGAGCTGTTTTTT.

The V gene is TRBV5-1, the J gene TRBJ2-5, with D perhaps matching TRBD1 (6 bases). The germline CDR1 and CDR2 sequences are SGHRS and YFSETQ. CDR3 length: 14 residues. With 4 bases removed from V and 2 bases from J, the gap between germline ends came to 12 bases. The CDR3 here is CASSRQGSQETQYF. CDR3 in DNA: TGCGCCAGCAGCCGCCAGGGGTCTCAAGAGACCCAGTACTTC.

V gene TRBV29-1 combines with J gene TRBJ2-2; D is perhaps TRBD2 (5 bases). Germline values: CDR1 SQVTM, CDR2 ANQGSEA. V lost 6 bases and J lost 0, with 11 bases in between. The CDR3 totals 14 residues. The DNA of the CDR3 is TGCAGCGTGGTGAGAGGGACGAACACCGGGGAGCTGTTTTTT. This codes for CSVVRGTNTGELFF.

V gene TRBV2 combines with J gene TRBJ2-5; D is unclear. V lost 7 bases and J 10 bases, leaving 13 bases between the germline ends. Per germline, CDR1 SNHLY and CDR2 FYNNEI. The CDR3 is 11 residues long. The CDR3 spells CASTEAYDQYF. For the CDR3, the DNA is TGTGCCAGCACAGAGGCGTATGACCAGTACTTC.

The chain joins TRBV18 to TRBJ2-1, with 9 bases fitting TRBD2. The CDR3 runs to 17 residues. Germline V gives CDR1 KGHSH, CDR2 LQKENI. The junction had 11 bases not matched to a gene; V was cut back by 3 bases and J by 5 bases. This CDR3 reads CASSPRSGGLSDNEQFF. Here the CDR3 DNA reads TGTGCCAGCTCACCGAGGAGCGGGGGGCTCTCGGACAATGAGCAGTTCTTC.

The genes are TRBV18 and TRBJ1-1; 10 nucleotides agree with TRBD1. The CDR3 covers 14 residues. With 6 bases clipped from V and 4 bases from J, the junction kept 5 bases outside the gene matches. The V gene's germline CDR1 is KGHSH and CDR2 LQKENI. CDR3 protein: CASSWDRGGTEAFF. DNA of the CDR3: TGTGCCAGCTCCTGGGACAGGGGAGGCACTGAAGCTTTCTTT.

The chain carries TRBV10-2 and TRBJ1-3; 7 bases line up with TRBD1. Germline CDR1 is WSHSY and CDR2 is SAAADI. Trimming took 2 bases from V and 0 from J; bases not matched to a gene: 4. The CDR3 is 16 amino acids. DNA of the CDR3: TGCGCCAGCAGTGAGGGACAGGAGAGCTCTGGAAACACCATATATTTT. Translating gives CASSEGQESSGNTIYF.

V gene TRBV14 combines with J gene TRBJ1-2, with TRBD1 matching 7 bases. The CDR3 is 13 amino acids. Trimming removed 6 bases from V and 8 bases from J; junction bases left unmatched: 9. Germline CDR1 and CDR2: SGHDN and FVKESK. This CDR3 reads CASSPNRGSGYTF. CDR3 DNA sequence: TGTGCCAGCAGTCCGAACAGGGGATCCGGCTACACCTTC.

The gene calls are TRBV11-2 and TRBJ1-1, with D unresolved. Per the germline V gene, CDR1 is SGHAT and CDR2 is FQNNGV. There are 12 residues in the CDR3. Trimming stripped 5 bases from V and 11 bases from J, with 15 bases between. The CDR3 is CASSREGFGAFF. The CDR3 region has the DNA TGTGCCAGCAGCCGGGAGGGATTTGGGGCTTTCTTT.

This chain's CDR3 is CASSRLAGGYEQYF. The CDR3, as DNA: TGTGCCAGCAGTAGACTAGCGGGGGGCTACGAGCAGTACTTC. The chain recombines TRBV27 with TRBJ2-7, with 13 nucleotides matching TRBD2. Germline loops: CDR1 MNHEY, CDR2 SMNVEV (reference sequence). CDR3 length equals 14 residues. Trimming took 5 bases from V and 3 from J; bases not matched to a gene: 1.

The chain uses TRBV28 and TRBJ2-3; 12 nucleotides match TRBD1. The CDR3 covers 18 residues. The V gene end was trimmed by 2 bases and the J gene end by 5 bases; junction bases not matched to a gene: 11. Germline CDR1 and CDR2: MDHEN and SYDVKM. CDR3 in amino acids: CASSLPLIRDRGRDTQYF. The CDR3 nucleotides are TGTGCCAGCAGTTTACCCCTTATCCGGGACAGGGGGCGAGATACGCAGTATTTT.

The chain couples TRBV7-6 to TRBJ1-2; 10 positions match TRBD1. The CDR3 extends over 13 amino acids. CDR1 SGHVS and CDR2 FNYEAQ come from the germline V gene. J gave up 8 bases and V 3 bases, and 3 bases lay outside the gene matches. The CDR3: CASSLTGGRGYTF. The CDR3 region has the DNA TGTGCCAGCAGCTTGACAGGGGGCCGGGGCTACACCTTC.